The T cell receptor (beta chain) described here comes from a study of immune heterogeneity within non-small cell lung tumors. About this clonotype itself: Its specificity is not known.

Amplification of the TCR beta CDR3 was achieved through multiplex PCR with 32 V and 13 J primers. TCRdb re-called the multiplex PCR reads through MiXCR, storing one row per CDR3 protein. The repertoire holds several thousand distinct CDR3 sequences, 45% to 55% seen once, with 10% to 11% in the top ten. The study, taken as a whole, reports: While identical dominant CDR3 beta clonotypes recurred across tumor sites within a patient, high-frequency clones unique to individual sites also appeared.

The authors used roughly 650 ng of bulk tumor genomic DNA per sample as template. From each primary tumor, several far-apart biopsies were obtained during surgery. Undergoing curative surgery were patients whose non-small cell lung cancer was untreated and newly diagnosed. The sequencing input was lung tumor tissue. The receptor's source is a man aged 65 to 79 with non-small cell lung cancer.

CDR3: CASSRQVEQYF. The CDR3 DNA is TGTGCCAGCAGCAGACAGGTCGAGCAGTACTTC. The V gene is TRBV6-1, the J gene TRBJ2-7, with D possibly being TRBD1 (6 bases). The CDR3 covers 11 residues. With 6 bases removed from V and 6 bases from J, the gap between germline ends came to 9 bases. Per the germline V gene, CDR1 is MNHNS and CDR2 is SASEGT.